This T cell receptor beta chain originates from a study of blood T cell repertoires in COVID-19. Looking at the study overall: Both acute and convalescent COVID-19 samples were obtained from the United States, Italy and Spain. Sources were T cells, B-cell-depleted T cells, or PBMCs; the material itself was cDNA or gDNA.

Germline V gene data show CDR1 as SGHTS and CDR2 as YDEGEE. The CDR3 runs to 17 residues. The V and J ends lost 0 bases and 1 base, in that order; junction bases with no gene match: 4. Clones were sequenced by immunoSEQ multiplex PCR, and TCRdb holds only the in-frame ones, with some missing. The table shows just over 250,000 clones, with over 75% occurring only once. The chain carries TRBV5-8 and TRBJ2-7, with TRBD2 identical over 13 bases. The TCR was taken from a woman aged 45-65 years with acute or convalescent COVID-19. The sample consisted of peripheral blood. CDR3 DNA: TGTGCCAGCAGCTTGGGTTGGGGACTAGCGGGATCCTACGAGCAGTACTTC. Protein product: CASSLGWGLAGSYEQYF. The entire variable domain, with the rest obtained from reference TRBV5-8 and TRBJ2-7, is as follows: EAGVTQSPTHLIKTRGQQATLRCSPISGHTSVYWYQQALGLGLQFLLWYDEGEERNRGNFPPRFSGRQFPNYSSELNVNALELEDSALYLCASSLGWGLAGSYEQYFGPGTRLTVT.